This is a list of T cell receptor beta chains from one sample in a study of a mutant IDH1 vaccine in newly diagnosed glioma. Their antigens are not known. Sequenced by immunoSEQ multiplex PCR; TCRdb stores in-frame clones only, minus some. The table has tens of thousands of clones, about 82% seen once. Sample: PBMCs, taken from a glioma patient whose treatment included an IDH1 peptide vaccine. The source is a man aged 40-50 years with glioma. Some clones in this sample may be carry-over from other donors' samples. Both conserved end residues are part of each CDR3. D genes are given only for firm matches. Some rows mark clone size as missing; the rest say once, few, many or name a class of expanded clone.

j_call: TRBJ1-1
v_call: TRBV27
d_call: .
clone_size: .
cdr3_aa: CASSLWGANTEAFF
cdr3_nt: TGTGCCAGCAGTTTATGGGGGGCGAATACTGAAGCTTTCTTT

j_call: TRBJ2-7
v_call: TRBV20-1
d_call: .
clone_size: .
cdr3_aa: CSAPQGNEQYF
cdr3_nt: TGCAGTGCTCCCCAGGGGAACGAGCAGTACTTC

j_call: TRBJ2-3
v_call: TRBV9
d_call: .
clone_size: .
cdr3_aa: CASSVVPDTQYF
cdr3_nt: TGTGCCAGCAGCGTAGTCCCAGATACGCAGTATTTT

j_call: TRBJ2-7
v_call: TRBV4-1
d_call: .
clone_size: .
cdr3_aa: CASSLETAGQAFYEQYF
cdr3_nt: TGCGCCAGCAGCCTGGAGACAGCGGGACAGGCTTTCTACGAGCAGTACTTC

j_call: TRBJ1-1
v_call: TRBV6-5
d_call: .
clone_size: .
cdr3_aa: CASKVVGGSNTEAFF
cdr3_nt: TGTGCCAGCAAAGTTGTAGGGGGGAGTAACACTGAAGCTTTCTTT

j_call: TRBJ2-5
v_call: TRBV25-1
d_call: TRBD2
clone_size: .
cdr3_aa: CASSDLAGLETQYF
cdr3_nt: TGTGCCAGCAGTGATCTAGCGGGGCTAGAGACCCAGTACTTC

j_call: TRBJ1-5
v_call: TRBV6-5
d_call: TRBD1
clone_size: .
cdr3_aa: CASSPQGANQPQHF
cdr3_nt: TGTGCCAGCAGCCCACAGGGGGCTAACCAGCCCCAGCATTTT

j_call: TRBJ2-1
v_call: TRBV20-1
d_call: .
clone_size: .
cdr3_aa: CSARTREQFF
cdr3_nt: TGCAGTGCTAGAACCCGGGAGCAGTTCTTC

j_call: TRBJ2-6
v_call: TRBV9
d_call: .
clone_size: .
cdr3_aa: CASSVGPVGANVLTF
cdr3_nt: TGTGCCAGCAGCGTTGGACCAGTCGGGGCCAACGTCCTGACTTTC

j_call: TRBJ1-5
v_call: TRBV6-1
d_call: .
clone_size: .
cdr3_aa: CASSVSNRPQHF
cdr3_nt: TGTGCCAGCAGTGTTAGCAATCGGCCCCAGCATTTT

j_call: TRBJ1-4
v_call: TRBV7-9
d_call: .
clone_size: .
cdr3_aa: CASRSNSATNEKLFF
cdr3_nt: TGTGCCAGCAGATCCAACAGTGCAACTAATGAAAAACTGTTTTTT

j_call: TRBJ2-5
v_call: TRBV28
d_call: .
clone_size: few
cdr3_aa: CASSLNPQTQYF
cdr3_nt: TGTGCCAGCAGTTTGAACCCCCAGACCCAGTACTTC

j_call: TRBJ1-2
v_call: TRBV15
d_call: .
clone_size: once
cdr3_aa: CATSRGGGGVDGYTF
cdr3_nt: TGTGCCACCAGCAGGGGGGGCGGTGGCGTGGATGGCTACACCTTC

j_call: TRBJ1-1
v_call: TRBV6-4
d_call: .
clone_size: .
cdr3_aa: CASSEEMNTEAFF
cdr3_nt: TGTGCCAGCAGTGAAGAGATGAACACTGAAGCTTTCTTT

j_call: TRBJ2-2
v_call: TRBV7-9
d_call: TRBD1
clone_size: .
cdr3_aa: CASSLPNRGVFTGELFF
cdr3_nt: TGTGCCAGCAGCTTACCCAACAGGGGGGTTTTTACCGGGGAGCTGTTTTTT

j_call: TRBJ2-7
v_call: TRBV4-2
d_call: TRBD1
clone_size: .
cdr3_aa: CASSQVRDSSYEQYF
cdr3_nt: TGTGCCAGCAGCCAAGTCCGGGACAGCTCCTACGAGCAGTACTTC

j_call: TRBJ2-5
v_call: TRBV6-5
d_call: .
clone_size: .
cdr3_aa: CASSARGVPQETQYF
cdr3_nt: TGTGCCAGCAGTGCGAGAGGGGTCCCGCAAGAGACCCAGTACTTC

j_call: TRBJ1-1
v_call: TRBV4-1
d_call: .
clone_size: few
cdr3_aa: CASSRDTEAFF
cdr3_nt: TGCGCCAGCAGCCGAGACACTGAAGCTTTCTTT

j_call: TRBJ1-1
v_call: TRBV5-1
d_call: .
clone_size: .
cdr3_aa: CASSLEVSRATEAFF
cdr3_nt: TGCGCCAGCAGCTTGGAAGTCAGTAGGGCCACTGAAGCTTTCTTT

j_call: TRBJ1-2
v_call: TRBV11-2
d_call: .
clone_size: once
cdr3_aa: CASSLSQGHGYTF
cdr3_nt: TGTGCCAGCAGCTTAAGCCAGGGGCATGGCTACACCTTC

j_call: TRBJ1-5
v_call: TRBV27
d_call: TRBD1
clone_size: once
cdr3_aa: CASSRGGPGGQPQHF
cdr3_nt: TGTGCCAGCAGTCGAGGAGGGCCAGGGGGCCAGCCCCAGCATTTT

j_call: TRBJ2-3
v_call: TRBV11-3
d_call: .
clone_size: .
cdr3_aa: CASSLEGGSAQYF
cdr3_nt: TGTGCCAGCAGCTTAGAGGGGGGATCTGCGCAGTATTTT